This T cell receptor (beta chain) was captured by sequencing in a study of blood T cell repertoires in COVID-19. Looking at the study overall: The United States, Italy and Spain were the sources of the acute and convalescent COVID-19 samples. Sources were T cells, B-cell-depleted T cells, or PBMCs; the material itself was cDNA or gDNA.

Germline-derived CDR1 and CDR2 are GTSNPN and SVGIG (reference sequence). This CDR3 is 14 amino acids long. V lost 2 bases, J lost 3 bases, and 5 bases stayed unmatched. Per the original data handling: Nucleated cell counts were estimated from reference gene primer amplification. This table comes from immunoSEQ multiplex PCR, and its TCRdb copy is limited to in-frame clones, with some not included. D and trimming were read from the DNA, whereas the V and J calls and clone size are those reported in that table. The table includes about 230,000 clones, roughly 80% detected once. This TCR derives from a woman at least 80 years old with acute or convalescent COVID-19. This chain uses TRBV30 with TRBJ1-2, with 8 bases fitting TRBD1. The source material was peripheral blood. The CDR3 here is CAWSTGQGHYGYTF. The CDR3 DNA reads TGTGCCTGGAGTACCGGACAGGGTCACTATGGCTACACCTTC.